Below, 22 T cell receptor beta chains from the same sample are listed, as sequenced in a study of blood T cell repertoires in COVID-19. Data came from immunoSEQ multiplex PCR; TCRdb stores just in-frame clones and leaves some out. The sample consists of roughly 410,000 clones, around 87% of them appearing once. Input material: peripheral blood. The receptors originated from a woman aged 55-69 years with COVID-19, enrolled during active disease.

V and J are TRBV19 and TRBJ2-1; D might be TRBD2 (6 bases). V lost 6 bases and J lost 3, with 18 bases in between. This CDR3 is 16 amino acids long. Germline V gene data show CDR1 as LNHDA and CDR2 as SQIVND (reference sequence). The CDR3 region is CASSDRLAFSYNEQFF. CDR3 DNA sequence: TGTGCCAGTAGCGACCGTCTAGCGTTCAGCTACAATGAGCAGTTCTTC. The full variable domain, completed using reference TRBV19 and TRBJ2-1, is DGGITQSPKYLFRKEGQNVTLSCEQNLNHDAMYWYRQDPGQGLRLIYYSQIVNDFQKGDIAEGYSVSREKKESFPLTVTSAQKNPTAFYLCASSDRLAFSYNEQFFGPGTRLTVL.

V and J are TRBV15 and TRBJ2-7; 11 bases map to TRBD2. Germline V gives CDR1 LNHNV, CDR2 YYDKDF (reference sequence). After removal of 3 bases from V and 3 bases from J, the junction contained 4 bases not matched to a gene. The CDR3 is 15 amino acids. The CDR3 sequence is CATSRGGTSGYEQYF. The CDR3 region has the DNA TGTGCCACCAGCAGGGGCGGGACTAGCGGCTACGAGCAGTACTTC.

This clone was seen just once. The genes are TRBV5-1 and TRBJ2-1; the D gene is possibly TRBD2 (7 bases). This CDR3 comprises 15 residues. Deletions cut 0 bases from V and 6 bases from J, with 13 bases between. Looked up from germline, CDR1 is SGHRS and CDR2 is YFSETQ. The CDR3: CASSLEGRGSNEQFF. The CDR3 DNA reads as TGCGCCAGCAGCTTGGAAGGGAGGGGGTCCAATGAGCAGTTCTTC.

The V and J genes are TRBV5-6 and TRBJ1-3; D might be TRBD1 (5 bases). Trimming removed 2 bases at V and 9 bases at J, with 21 bases between. This CDR3 comprises 16 residues. In germline, CDR1 is SGHDT, CDR2 YYEEEE. CDR3 protein: CASSLGAAQAWSTIYF. CDR3 coding DNA: TGTGCCAGCAGCTTAGGGGCGGCACAAGCTTGGTCCACCATATATTTT.

The chain joins TRBV5-1 to TRBJ2-6, with D hard to call. Trimming removed 0 bases at V and 3 bases at J, with 13 bases between. The CDR3 has 17 residues. In germline, CDR1 is SGHRS, CDR2 YFSETQ. The DNA of the CDR3 is TGCGCCAGCAGCTTGGCCCTTAGATTGAGTGGGGCCAACGTCCTGACTTTC. It is translated as CASSLALRLSGANVLTF.

J is TRBJ2-4 and V is TRBV9; weak D call: TRBD2 (7 bases). The CDR3 totals 18 residues. Deletions cut 4 bases from V and 0 bases from J, with 20 bases between. The germline V gene encodes CDR1 SGDLS and CDR2 YYNGEE. CDR3 protein: CASSPKGGEEIAKNIQYF. The CDR3 nucleotides read TGTGCCAGCAGCCCCAAGGGGGGGGAAGAGATAGCCAAAAACATTCAGTACTTC.

This clone was counted once. The chain uses TRBV20-1 and TRBJ1-1; weak D call: TRBD1 (5 bases). The V end lost 6 bases, the J end lost 6 bases, and 11 bases lay between the germline ends. This CDR3 has 11 residues. Germline assignment: CDR1 DFQATT and CDR2 SNEGSKA (reference sequence). The CDR3 loop is CSAQPGSEAFF. The CDR3 DNA is TGCAGTGCCCAACCAGGGTCTGAAGCTTTCTTT.

J is TRBJ1-6 and V is TRBV5-1, with a weak D call TRBD1 (6 bases). The CDR3 runs to 14 residues. The germline V and J ends were trimmed by 3 bases and 11 bases, with 15 bases remaining between them. Germline V gives CDR1 SGHRS, CDR2 YFSETQ. Written as DNA, the CDR3 is TGCGCCAGCAGCTGGGACACCACAAAGACACCCCTCCACTTT. It yields the protein CASSWDTTKTPLHF. Variable domain in full (rest from reference TRBV5-1 and TRBJ1-6): KAGVTQTPRYLIKTRGQQVTLSCSPISGHRSVSWYQQTPGQGLQFLFEYFSETQRNKGNFPGRFSGRQFSNSRSEMNVSTLELGDSALYLCASSWDTTKTPLHFGNGTRLTVT.

The chain combines TRBV12-3 or TRBV12-4 with TRBJ1-6; D gene ambiguous. This CDR3 contains 13 residues. V was clipped by 3 bases and J by 11 bases, with 11 bases between them. This CDR3 is CASSFSEFPPLHF. CDR3 sequence (DNA): TGTGCCAGCAGTTTTAGCGAATTTCCACCCCTCCACTTT.

The chain combines TRBV24-1 with TRBJ1-6, with TRBD1 matching over 7 bases. The germline CDR1 and CDR2 sequences are KGHDR and SFDVKD. This CDR3 has 16 amino acids. With V trimmed by 3 bases and J by 7 bases, 8 bases remained unmatched. Here the CDR3 reads CATSDKQGWANSPLHF. The CDR3 DNA reads as TGTGCCACCAGTGATAAACAGGGGTGGGCGAATTCACCCCTCCACTTT.

This clone has just one count. The chain carries TRBV19 and TRBJ2-7, with 12 bases lining up with TRBD1. CDR3 length equals 15 residues. Germline lookup yields CDR1 LNHDA and CDR2 SQIVND (reference sequence). The trim removed 5 bases at V and 6 bases at J, leaving 8 bases unmatched. CDR3 nucleotides: TGTGCCAGTAGTTCCCCGGGACAGGGGGCCGGCGAGCAGTACTTC. Protein product: CASSSPGQGAGEQYF.

The V gene is TRBV7-3, the J gene TRBJ2-2; the D gene is possibly TRBD1 (6 bases). The CDR3 has 14 amino acids. CDR1 and CDR2 from the germline V gene are SGHTA and FQGTGA. Between the trimmed V and J ends, which lost 0 bases and 7 bases, there was a span of 9 bases. This CDR3 is CASSLTGQLGELFF. The CDR3 DNA reads as TGTGCCAGCAGCTTAACCGGACAGCTCGGGGAGCTGTTTTTT.

The V call is TRBV5-1, the J call TRBJ2-1; 10 positions match TRBD2. The germline V gene has CDR1 SGHRS and CDR2 YFSETQ. The V gene end was trimmed by 0 bases and the J gene end by 2 bases; junction bases not matched to a gene: 11. The CDR3 loop spans 19 amino acids. The CDR3 sequence is CASSLVPSGGLKTYNEQFF. The CDR3 bases are TGCGCCAGCAGCTTGGTGCCTAGCGGGGGCCTTAAGACCTACAATGAGCAGTTCTTC. Full variable domain (missing parts from reference TRBV5-1 and TRBJ2-1): KAGVTQTPRYLIKTRGQQVTLSCSPISGHRSVSWYQQTPGQGLQFLFEYFSETQRNKGNFPGRFSGRQFSNSRSEMNVSTLELGDSALYLCASSLVPSGGLKTYNEQFFGPGTRLTVL.

The chain couples TRBV28 to TRBJ1-2, with 7 bases lining up with TRBD1. In germline, CDR1 is MDHEN, CDR2 SYDVKM. V lost 6 bases, J lost 4 bases, and 5 bases stayed unmatched. The CDR3 has 13 residues. CDR3 amino acids: CASRETGVYGYTF. Here the CDR3 DNA reads TGTGCCAGCAGGGAAACAGGGGTCTATGGCTACACCTTC.

The rearrangement uses TRBV27 and TRBJ1-1; 9 positions agree with TRBD1. Germline trimming cut 6 bases from V and 0 bases from J; bases unmatched to any gene: 5. The germline CDR1 and CDR2 sequences are MNHEY and SMNVEV (reference sequence). This CDR3 contains 15 residues. This CDR3 is CASRGDRDMNTEAFF. CDR3 coding DNA: TGTGCCAGCAGGGGGGACAGGGATATGAACACTGAAGCTTTCTTT.

V and J are TRBV4-1 and TRBJ2-1; the match to TRBD2 covers 8 bases. This CDR3 is built from 16 residues. V lost 1 base and J lost 4; bases outside the gene matches: 6. CDR1 and CDR2 from the germline V gene are MGHRA and YSYEKL. This CDR3 is CASSQVLAGGYNEQFF. The DNA for the CDR3 is TGCGCCAGCAGCCAAGTCTTGGCGGGGGGATACAATGAGCAGTTCTTC.

The chain employs TRBV6-6 and TRBJ2-3; D gene ambiguous. CDR1 and CDR2 from the germline V gene are MNHNY and SVGAGI (reference sequence). This CDR3 has 13 residues. V lost 6 bases to trimming and J lost 4 bases, with 11 bases between them. The CDR3 bases are TGTGCCAGCAGGTCGAACTCTGCAGATACGCAGTATTTT. This translates into CASRSNSADTQYF.

This chain links TRBV4-1 with TRBJ2-7, with a tentative D call TRBD1 (6 bases). Trimming took 4 bases from V and 0 from J, leaving 13 bases between them. The length of the CDR3 is 15 residues. Germline assignment: CDR1 MGHRA and CDR2 YSYEKL. CDR3 nucleotides: TGCGCCAGCAGCCCGTTCCAGGGGTCCTCCTACGAGCAGTACTTC. It specifies CASSPFQGSSYEQYF.

The chain carries TRBV6-5 and TRBJ2-1; 7 nucleotides align to TRBD1. V lost 8 bases and J lost 0; bases outside the gene matches: 4. Germline-derived CDR1 and CDR2 are MNHEY and SVGAGI. This CDR3 spans 14 amino acids. The CDR3 here is CASSDRYSYNEQFF. In DNA, the CDR3 is TGTGCCAGCTCGGACAGGTACTCCTACAATGAGCAGTTCTTC.

This clone has just one count. V is TRBV7-6 and J is TRBJ2-1; 10 bases match TRBD2. With 2 bases clipped from V and 4 bases from J, the junction kept 5 bases outside the gene matches. This CDR3 comprises 16 residues. Germline values: CDR1 SGHVS, CDR2 FNYEAQ. This CDR3 is CASSLRAGGLYNEQFF. The CDR3 nucleotides read TGTGCCAGCAGCTTACGAGCGGGGGGGCTTTACAATGAGCAGTTCTTC.

This clone was detected only once. This chain joins TRBV5-1 and TRBJ2-2; the match to TRBD1 covers 8 bases. The CDR3 is 15 residues long. The germline CDR1 and CDR2 sequences are SGHRS and YFSETQ. With V trimmed by 4 bases and J by 4 bases, 6 bases remained unmatched. CDR3 sequence reads: CASSALTGATGELFF. The CDR3, as DNA: TGCGCCAGCAGCGCCCTGACAGGGGCCACCGGGGAGCTGTTTTTT.

The chain combines TRBV5-1 with TRBJ2-1; 7 nucleotides line up with TRBD1. Germline V CDR1 and CDR2: SGHRS, YFSETQ. Trimming removed 4 bases from V and 9 bases from J; junction bases left unmatched: 19. There are 17 residues in the CDR3. The CDR3 region is CASSPDRDSLPYGEQFF. The CDR3 DNA reads TGCGCCAGCAGCCCGGACCGGGACAGTCTACCGTACGGTGAGCAGTTCTTC.